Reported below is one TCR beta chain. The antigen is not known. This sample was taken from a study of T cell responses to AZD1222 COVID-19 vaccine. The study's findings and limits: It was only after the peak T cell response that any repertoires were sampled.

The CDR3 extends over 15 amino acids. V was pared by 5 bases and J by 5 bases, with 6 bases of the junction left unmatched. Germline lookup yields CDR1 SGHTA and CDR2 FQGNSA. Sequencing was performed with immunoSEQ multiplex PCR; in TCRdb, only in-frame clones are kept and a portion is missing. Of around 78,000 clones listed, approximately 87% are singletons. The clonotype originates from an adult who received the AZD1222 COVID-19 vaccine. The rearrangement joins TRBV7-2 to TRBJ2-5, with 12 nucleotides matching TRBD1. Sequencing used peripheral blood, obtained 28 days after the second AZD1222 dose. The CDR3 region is CASSAGTGGPETQYF. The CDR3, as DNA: TGTGCCAGCAGCGCAGGGACAGGGGGCCCGGAGACCCAGTACTTC. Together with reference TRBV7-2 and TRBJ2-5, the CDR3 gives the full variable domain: GAGVSQSPSNKVTEKGKDVELRCDPISGHTALYWYRQSLGQGLEFLIYFQGNSAPDKSGLPSDRFSAERTGGSVSTLTIQRTQQEDSAVYLCASSAGTGGPETQYFGPGTRLLVL.